The 9 T cell receptor beta chains reported below all come from one sample, sequenced in a study of Tregs in tolerant kidney transplant recipients (dated by TCRdb to about 2019). The time point label of this sample denotes: blood sample drawn before combined kidney and bone marrow transplant. Libraries were constructed by the immunoSEQ multiplex PCR assay. TCRdb limited this immuneACCESS table to in-frame rearrangements with V and J called. A share of clones is missing; checked studies link under half to unresolved V genes, and the rest is unexplained. Across this sample there are around 66,000 clones, with roughly 88% seen only once. Together, the top ten hold about 2.1% of the sample. The material was Tregs from blood, obtained before the transplant. All receptors derive from a human donor who received a combined kidney and bone marrow transplant.

This clone appeared a single time. This chain uses TRBV5-5 with TRBJ2-7; D is uncertain. Germline V gives CDR1 SGHKS, CDR2 YYEKEE (reference sequence). The V end was cut by 5 bases, the J end by 3 bases, with 12 bases between. This CDR3 has 13 amino acids. CDR3 nucleotide sequence: TGTGCCAGCAGTTACGACCCGGTCTACGAGCAGTACTTC. It yields the protein CASSYDPVYEQYF. Combining the CDR3 with reference TRBV5-5 and TRBJ2-7 gives the whole variable domain DAGVTQSPTHLIKTRGQQVTLRCSPISGHKSVSWYQQVLGQGPQFIFQYYEKEERGRGNFPDRFSARQFPNYSSELNVNALLLGDSALYLCASSYDPVYEQYFGPGTRLTVT.

This clone was counted between two and nine times. V usage is TRBV5-5 and J usage is TRBJ2-7; 10 bases are shared with TRBD1. The V gene end was trimmed by 4 bases and the J gene end by 3 bases; junction bases not matched to a gene: 4. The CDR3 is 14 residues long. CDR1 is SGHKS, CDR2 YYEKEE, per germline (reference sequence). CDR3 bases: TGTGCCAGCAGCGGGTGGACAGGGGGCTACGAGCAGTACTTC. Translated, it gives CASSGWTGGYEQYF. Combining the CDR3 with reference TRBV5-5 and TRBJ2-7 gives the whole variable domain DAGVTQSPTHLIKTRGQQVTLRCSPISGHKSVSWYQQVLGQGPQFIFQYYEKEERGRGNFPDRFSARQFPNYSSELNVNALLLGDSALYLCASSGWTGGYEQYFGPGTRLTVT.

J is TRBJ2-1 and V is TRBV5-4; 7 bases map to TRBD2. Looked up from germline, CDR1 is SGHNT and CDR2 is YYREEE (reference sequence). Unmatched junction bases numbered 9, after V lost 4 bases and J lost 2 bases. This CDR3 spans 16 amino acids. The CDR3 reads CASSPQAGVPYNEQFF. The CDR3 bases are TGTGCCAGCAGCCCCCAGGCGGGAGTACCCTACAATGAGCAGTTCTTC. The full variable domain, completed using reference TRBV5-4 and TRBJ2-1, is ETGVTQSPTHLIKTRGQQVTLRCSSQSGHNTVSWYQQALGQGPQFIFQYYREEENGRGNFPPRFSGLQFPNYSSELNVNALELDDSALYLCASSPQAGVPYNEQFFGPGTRLTVL.

This clone was observed a handful of times. V is TRBV5-1 and J is TRBJ2-7; D possibly corresponds to TRBD2 (6 bases). V dropped 1 base and J dropped 2 bases, with 16 bases sitting between them. In germline, CDR1 is SGHRS, CDR2 YFSETQ. This CDR3 has 16 residues. The CDR3 region is CASSLYIGRGAYEQYF. CDR3 nucleotides: TGCGCCAGCAGCTTGTACATTGGGCGGGGAGCCTACGAGCAGTACTTC.

V gene TRBV6-5 combines with J gene TRBJ1-2; TRBD1 matches at 7 bases. The CDR3 runs 13 residues. The germline gives CDR1 MNHEY, CDR2 SVGAGI. V lost 7 bases, J lost 4 bases, and 6 bases stayed unmatched. CDR3 DNA: TGTGCCAGCAAGGGGGCAGGACTCTATGGCTACACCTTC. This encodes CASKGAGLYGYTF.

This rearrangement joins TRBV28 to TRBJ2-2, with 15 bases aligning to TRBD2. Germline V CDR1 and CDR2: MDHEN, SYDVKM. V gave up 3 bases and J gave up 2 bases; unmatched junction bases: 4. The CDR3 is 18 residues long. The CDR3 region is CASSFSGLAGGNTGELFF. In DNA form, the CDR3 reads TGTGCCAGCAGTTTCTCGGGACTAGCGGGGGGAAACACCGGGGAGCTGTTTTTT.

This clone has only one observation. The genes are TRBV7-9 and TRBJ2-7; TRBD2 matches 10 bases. CDR3 length: 13 amino acids. Germline V gene data show CDR1 as SEHNR and CDR2 as FQNEAQ (reference sequence). J was trimmed by 4 bases and V by 8 bases; bases with no gene match: 5. CDR3 nucleotide sequence: TGTGCCAGCGAGCTAGCGGGGGCATACGAGCAGTACTTC. This codes for CASELAGAYEQYF.

The J gene is TRBJ1-5, the V gene TRBV5-6; 10 positions match TRBD1. This CDR3 has 15 amino acids. Per germline, CDR1 SGHDT and CDR2 YYEEEE. J lost 7 bases, V lost 0 bases, and 4 bases had no gene match. The CDR3 sequence is CASSLGTGGRQPQHF. The CDR3 DNA reads TGTGCCAGCAGCTTGGGGACAGGGGGACGCCAGCCCCAGCATTTT.

The chain carries TRBV5-4 and TRBJ2-7, with no clear D. The CDR3 has 14 residues. Germline V gene sequence: CDR1 SGHNT, CDR2 YYREEE (reference sequence). V was cut by 1 base and J by 0 bases, with 8 bases left in between. The chain's CDR3 is CASSLTGSSYEQYF. The CDR3 DNA follows: TGTGCCAGCAGCTTGACTGGAAGCTCCTACGAGCAGTACTTC.